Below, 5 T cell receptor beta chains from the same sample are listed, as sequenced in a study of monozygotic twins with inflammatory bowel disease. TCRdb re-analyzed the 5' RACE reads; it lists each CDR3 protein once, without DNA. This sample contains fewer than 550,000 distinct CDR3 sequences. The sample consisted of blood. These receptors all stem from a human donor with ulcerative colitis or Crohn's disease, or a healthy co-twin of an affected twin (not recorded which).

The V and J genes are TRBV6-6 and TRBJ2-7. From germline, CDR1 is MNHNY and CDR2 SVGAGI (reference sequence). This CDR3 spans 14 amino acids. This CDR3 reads CASSYGEGGYEQYF.

CDR3 region: CASSGGSERNEQFF. The chain recombines TRBV5-1 with TRBJ2-1; TCRdb names TRBD1, which stays unverified in the absence of DNA. The CDR3 extends over 14 amino acids. From germline, CDR1 is SGHRS and CDR2 YFSETQ.

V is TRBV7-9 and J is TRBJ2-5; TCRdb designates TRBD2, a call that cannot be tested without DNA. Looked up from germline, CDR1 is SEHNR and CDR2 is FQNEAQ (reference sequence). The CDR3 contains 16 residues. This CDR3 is CASITRGGDGRETQYF.

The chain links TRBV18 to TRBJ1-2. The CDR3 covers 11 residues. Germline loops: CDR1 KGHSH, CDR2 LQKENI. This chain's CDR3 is CASSPSEGYTF.

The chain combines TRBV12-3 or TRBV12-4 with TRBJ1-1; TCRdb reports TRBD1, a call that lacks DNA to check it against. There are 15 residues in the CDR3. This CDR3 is CASSTTGVPNTEAFF.